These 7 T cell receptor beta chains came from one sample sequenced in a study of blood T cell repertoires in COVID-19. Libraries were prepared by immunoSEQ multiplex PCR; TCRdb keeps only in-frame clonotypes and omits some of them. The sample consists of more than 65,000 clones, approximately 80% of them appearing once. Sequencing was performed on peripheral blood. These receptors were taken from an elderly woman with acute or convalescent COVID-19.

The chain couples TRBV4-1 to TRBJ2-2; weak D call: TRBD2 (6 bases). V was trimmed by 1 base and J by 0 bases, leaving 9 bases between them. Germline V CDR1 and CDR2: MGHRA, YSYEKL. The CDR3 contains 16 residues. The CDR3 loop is CASSQASGANTGELFF. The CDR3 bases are TGCGCCAGCAGCCAAGCCTCGGGGGCGAACACCGGGGAGCTGTTTTTT.

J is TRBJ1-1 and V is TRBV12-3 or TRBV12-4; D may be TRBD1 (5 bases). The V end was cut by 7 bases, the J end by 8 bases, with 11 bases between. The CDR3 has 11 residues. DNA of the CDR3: TGTGCCAGCACCGACAGAGGCGAAGCTTTCTTT. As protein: CASTDRGEAFF.

The CDR3 coding sequence is TGTGCCAGCAGCCCGGACAGCTCCTACGAGCAGTACTTC. Amino acid sequence: CASSPDSSYEQYF. This chain links TRBV7-9 with TRBJ2-7; D possibly corresponds to TRBD1 (6 bases). The V gene's germline CDR1 is SEHNR and CDR2 FQNEAQ (reference sequence). The germline V and J ends were trimmed by 5 bases and 0 bases, with 8 bases remaining between them. CDR3 length: 13 residues.

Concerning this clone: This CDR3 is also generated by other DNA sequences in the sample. CDR3 residues: CASSLEPPGQGDNSPLHF. CDR3 coding DNA: TGTGCCAGCAGCTTAGAACCCCCGGGACAGGGAGACAATTCACCCCTCCACTTT. The V gene is TRBV11-2, the J gene TRBJ1-6; 9 bases fit TRBD1. Germline trimming cut 0 bases from V and 7 bases from J; bases unmatched to any gene: 10. The CDR3 has 18 amino acids. CDR1 and CDR2 from the germline V gene are SGHAT and FQNNGV.

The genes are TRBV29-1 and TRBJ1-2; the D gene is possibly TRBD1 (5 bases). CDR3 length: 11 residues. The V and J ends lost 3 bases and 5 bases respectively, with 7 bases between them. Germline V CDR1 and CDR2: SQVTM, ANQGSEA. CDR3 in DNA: TGCAGCGTTGACGGGGGGTATGGCTACACCTTC. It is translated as CSVDGGYGYTF.

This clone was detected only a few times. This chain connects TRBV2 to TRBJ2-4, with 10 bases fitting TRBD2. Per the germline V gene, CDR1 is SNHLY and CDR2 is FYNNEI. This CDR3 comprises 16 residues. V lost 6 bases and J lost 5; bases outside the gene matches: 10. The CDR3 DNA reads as TGTGCCAGCAGCGGTACTAGCGGGGAAATCCAAAACATTCAGTACTTC. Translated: CASSGTSGEIQNIQYF.

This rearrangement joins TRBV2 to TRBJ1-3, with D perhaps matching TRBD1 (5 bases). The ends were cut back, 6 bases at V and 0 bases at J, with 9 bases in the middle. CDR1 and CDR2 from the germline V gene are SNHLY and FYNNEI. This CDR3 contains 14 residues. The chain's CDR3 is CASSRDFSGNTIYF. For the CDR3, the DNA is TGTGCCAGCAGCCGGGACTTCTCTGGAAACACCATATATTTT.